Below, 8 T cell receptor beta chains from the same sample are listed, as sequenced in a study of blood T cell repertoires in COVID-19. TCRdb keeps only in-frame clones here, not all; method: immunoSEQ multiplex PCR. The table lists roughly 300,000 clones, 84% of them singletons, with roughly 1.5% in the top ten. Sequenced: peripheral blood. The receptors derive from a human donor with COVID-19, enrolled during active disease. The donor label of this sample is uncertain.

This chain connects TRBV7-9 to TRBJ2-2; possibly TRBD2 for D (5 bases). The germline V and J ends were trimmed by 3 bases and 4 bases, with 6 bases remaining between them. The CDR3 spans 13 residues. Germline V CDR1 and CDR2: SEHNR, FQNEAQ (reference sequence). The CDR3 DNA reads TGTGCCAGCAGCTTTGCGGGCACCGGGGAGCTGTTTTTT. Amino acid sequence: CASSFAGTGELFF.

The V gene is TRBV7-2, the J gene TRBJ2-3, with 10 bases identical to TRBD1. Losses at the gene ends were 0 bases for V and 5 bases for J; bases not matched to a gene: 5. The CDR3 loop spans 16 amino acids. Germline V gene lookup returns CDR1 SGHTA and CDR2 FQGNSA. The CDR3 spells CASSLAPGQGRDTQYF. The DNA for the CDR3 is TGTGCCAGCAGCTTAGCCCCGGGACAGGGGAGAGATACGCAGTATTTT.

The chain has TRBV19 and TRBJ2-3; 7 bases are a match to TRBD2. Germline V gene data show CDR1 as LNHDA and CDR2 as SQIVND (reference sequence). The CDR3 loop spans 14 amino acids. V shed 5 bases, J shed 5 bases, and the junction held 7 bases outside the gene matches. CDR3 nucleotide sequence: TGTGCCAGTAGTGGCGCGGGAGTAGGAGATACGCAGTATTTT. Translating gives CASSGAGVGDTQYF.

V and J are TRBV28 and TRBJ1-3; D perhaps matches TRBD1 (6 bases). V lost 2 bases and J lost 2, with 7 bases in between. CDR1 MDHEN and CDR2 SYDVKM come from the germline V gene. The CDR3 has 14 residues. CDR3 loop: CASSLNRAGNTIYF. The CDR3 DNA is TGTGCCAGCAGTTTAAACAGGGCTGGAAACACCATATATTTT.

In its sample, this clone was seen a few times. V gene TRBV7-9 combines with J gene TRBJ2-7; a weak D match, TRBD2 (5 bases). Germline CDR1 is SEHNR and CDR2 is FQNEAQ (reference sequence). V lost 7 bases and J lost 6, with 19 bases in between. This CDR3 has 14 amino acids. The CDR3 protein is CASILNGDSTEQYF. CDR3 coding DNA: TGTGCCAGCATCCTCAACGGGGATTCCACCGAGCAGTACTTC.

The gene calls are TRBV9 and TRBJ2-7; a weak D match, TRBD1 (6 bases). Germline CDR1 reads SGDLS; CDR2 reads YYNGEE. V was cut by 0 bases and J by 6 bases, with 13 bases left in between. The length of the CDR3 is 14 residues. The CDR3 loop is CASSVVPTGPEQYF. CDR3 nucleotides: TGTGCCAGCAGCGTAGTCCCGACAGGACCCGAGCAGTACTTC.

The chain carries TRBV3-1 (or the pseudogene TRBV3-2) and TRBJ1-6; no clear D. Trimming left V 0 bases short and J 7 bases short, with 10 bases between. The germline V gene encodes CDR1 LGHDT and CDR2 YNNKEL (reference sequence). CDR3 length: 15 residues. The DNA for the CDR3 is TGTGCCAGCAGCCAAGAGGCCAGAACAAATTCACCCCTCCACTTT. Translated: CASSQEARTNSPLHF.

V and J are TRBV6-5 and TRBJ2-2; D gene ambiguous. CDR1 and CDR2 (germline): MNHEY, SVGAGI. This CDR3 is built from 14 residues. V was shortened by 6 bases and J by 5 bases, with 13 bases between the two germline ends. CDR3 sequence (DNA): TGTGCCAGCAGGGGTCCCCCCGGGACCGGGGAGCTGTTTTTT. It codes for CASRGPPGTGELFF.